A selection of T cell receptor beta chains follows, all from one sample in a study of blood T cell repertoires in COVID-19. Method: immunoSEQ multiplex PCR; TCRdb's copy keeps in-frame clones and lacks some. This table has some 230,000 clones, approximately 83% appearing once. The specimen was PBMCs or T cells enriched from blood (not recorded which). The receptors stem from a woman in her thirties or forties with acute COVID-19. The CDR3 runs from the conserved cysteine through the conserved F or W.

CDR3 protein: CASSEARSGPYEQYF
V gene: TRBV6-1
J gene: TRBJ2-7

CDR3 protein: CASSFLGGSEQYF
V gene: TRBV16
J gene: TRBJ2-7

CDR3 protein: CASSFRQGARSDTQYF
V gene: TRBV5-1
J gene: TRBJ2-3

CDR3 protein: CASSSGTEPEAFF
V gene: TRBV5-6
J gene: TRBJ1-1

CDR3 protein: CASSTPGTGEPQPQHF
V gene: TRBV7-9
J gene: TRBJ1-5

CDR3 protein: CASSEFRRNEQFF
V gene: TRBV10-2
J gene: TRBJ2-1

CDR3 protein: CASRRSGQGETQYF
V gene: TRBV28
J gene: TRBJ2-5

CDR3 protein: CASSSGVDSPLHF
V gene: TRBV5-1
J gene: TRBJ1-6

CDR3 protein: CASSVRSGSNEQFF
V gene: TRBV9
J gene: TRBJ2-1

CDR3 protein: CSVLRDIQETQYF
V gene: TRBV29-1
J gene: TRBJ2-5

CDR3 protein: CAWRRGQVNSPLHF
V gene: TRBV30
J gene: TRBJ1-6

CDR3 protein: CASSVDGQAGQPQHF
V gene: TRBV2
J gene: TRBJ1-5

CDR3 protein: CSARDIYGYTF
V gene: TRBV20-1
J gene: TRBJ1-2

CDR3 protein: CASSWERAGSYEQYF
V gene: TRBV7-2
J gene: TRBJ2-7

CDR3 protein: CASSLVAEETQYF
V gene: TRBV7-2
J gene: TRBJ2-5

CDR3 protein: CASSGDSGYGYTF
V gene: TRBV19
J gene: TRBJ1-2

CDR3 protein: CASSPRRTGGTGELFF
V gene: TRBV7-2
J gene: TRBJ2-2

CDR3 protein: CASSLGSQGRQPQHF
V gene: TRBV28
J gene: TRBJ1-5

CDR3 protein: CASSQSGAGGRRNEQFF
V gene: TRBV23-1
J gene: TRBJ2-1

CDR3 protein: CASSRGQRNQPQHF
V gene: TRBV28
J gene: TRBJ1-5

CDR3 protein: CASSQLRTDPGYTF
V gene: TRBV14
J gene: TRBJ1-2

CDR3 protein: CASSQALQRVYGYTF
V gene: TRBV4-3
J gene: TRBJ1-2

CDR3 protein: CASSSYVGGNTGELFF
V gene: TRBV7-3
J gene: TRBJ2-2

CDR3 protein: CASSYFLPGQGGEQYF
V gene: TRBV10-1
J gene: TRBJ2-7

CDR3 protein: CAISEWGGEGDYGYTF
V gene: TRBV10-3
J gene: TRBJ1-2

CDR3 protein: CASSPGHGNEKLFF
V gene: TRBV7-9
J gene: TRBJ1-4

CDR3 protein: CASSFSGVVALGQTNTGELFF
V gene: TRBV28
J gene: TRBJ2-2

CDR3 protein: CASRERGTGDYGYTF
V gene: TRBV28
J gene: TRBJ1-2

CDR3 protein: CASSIHLQRDGSTGELFF
V gene: TRBV7-2
J gene: TRBJ2-2

CDR3 protein: CASGGTHSYEQYF
V gene: TRBV12-3/TRBV12-4
J gene: TRBJ2-7

CDR3 protein: CASSQAASRGFEKLFF
V gene: TRBV3-1/TRBV3-2
J gene: TRBJ1-4

CDR3 protein: CASSLSGGGNEQFF
V gene: TRBV28
J gene: TRBJ2-1

CDR3 protein: CASSQDAGTNYGYTF
V gene: TRBV4-2
J gene: TRBJ1-2

CDR3 protein: CASSLVVSQVYEQYF
V gene: TRBV7-8
J gene: TRBJ2-7

CDR3 protein: CASSLLTGYEQYF
V gene: TRBV11-2
J gene: TRBJ2-7

CDR3 protein: CASSTTGAYEQYF
V gene: TRBV11-2
J gene: TRBJ2-7

CDR3 protein: CASSVVGGANTGELFF
V gene: TRBV9
J gene: TRBJ2-2

CDR3 protein: CASSQADEQFF
V gene: TRBV3-1/TRBV3-2
J gene: TRBJ2-1

CDR3 protein: CASRRTSGSTDTQYF
V gene: TRBV2
J gene: TRBJ2-3

CDR3 protein: CASSHGQGSGMQPQHF
V gene: TRBV5-1
J gene: TRBJ1-5

CDR3 protein: CASSLGQDYDGYTF
V gene: TRBV5-1
J gene: TRBJ1-2

CDR3 protein: CAWSRGPRGNTEAFF
V gene: TRBV30
J gene: TRBJ1-1

CDR3 protein: CATKGALGEAFF
V gene: TRBV24-1
J gene: TRBJ1-1

CDR3 protein: CASSVGTGGITGELFF
V gene: TRBV9
J gene: TRBJ2-2

CDR3 protein: CSVFTGGGDQPQHF
V gene: TRBV29-1
J gene: TRBJ1-5

CDR3 protein: CASSLSREETQYF
V gene: TRBV5-1
J gene: TRBJ2-5

CDR3 protein: CASSPGEKLFF
V gene: TRBV28
J gene: TRBJ1-4

CDR3 protein: CASRPSGPYNAGELFF
V gene: TRBV11-2
J gene: TRBJ2-2

CDR3 protein: CASSQGRAGGPINEQFF
V gene: TRBV3-1/TRBV3-2
J gene: TRBJ2-1

CDR3 protein: CASSSTPGREETQYF
V gene: TRBV11-2
J gene: TRBJ2-5

CDR3 protein: CASRSRGYLEAFF
V gene: TRBV25-1
J gene: TRBJ1-1

CDR3 protein: CASSTGQGSLYGYTF
V gene: TRBV5-1
J gene: TRBJ1-2

CDR3 protein: CASRDGQVGTIYF
V gene: TRBV5-1
J gene: TRBJ1-3

CDR3 protein: CASSTPDLRGTGGYTF
V gene: TRBV4-3
J gene: TRBJ1-2